The 26 T cell receptor beta chains listed next were all sequenced from one sample in a study of technical replicates of blood from several donors. The repertoire was sequenced with immunoSEQ multiplex PCR; TCRdb's copy has only in-frame clones and lacks some. The sample shows about 88,000 clones, 94% of them seen only once. What was sequenced was T cells isolated from PBMCs. These receptors originate from a human donor in good health.

V usage is TRBV6-1 and J usage is TRBJ2-1, with 7 bases lining up with TRBD1. This CDR3 spans 15 amino acids. Trimming at V came to 4 bases and at J to 2 bases, leaving 5 bases not matched to a gene. From germline, CDR1 is MNHNS and CDR2 SASEGT. The CDR3 DNA reads as TGTGCCAGCAGTGGCCCAGGGGGACCCTACAATGAGCAGTTCTTC. Encoded protein: CASSGPGGPYNEQFF.

The V and J genes are TRBV19 and TRBJ2-7; 8 nucleotides match TRBD1. CDR3 length: 14 residues. J was trimmed by 5 bases and V by 9 bases; bases with no gene match: 12. CDR1 is LNHDA, CDR2 SQIVND, per germline (reference sequence). The CDR3 nucleotides are TGTGCCAGCCGGGCGTGGACAGGGCAGGACGAGCAGTACTTC. This sequence encodes CASRAWTGQDEQYF.

The rearrangement joins TRBV25-1 to TRBJ2-7; 8 positions agree with TRBD1. Germline CDR1 is MGHDK and CDR2 is SYGVNS. This CDR3 region has 14 residues. The V and J ends lost 6 bases and 5 bases, in that order; junction bases with no gene match: 9. CDR3: CASRERTGRNEQYF. DNA of the CDR3: TGTGCCAGCAGGGAACGGACAGGGAGGAACGAGCAGTACTTC.

The chain links TRBV7-2 to TRBJ2-5; 8 bases line up with TRBD2. The length of the CDR3 is 13 residues. After removal of 5 bases from V and 7 bases from J, the junction contained 6 bases not matched to a gene. Germline values: CDR1 SGHTA, CDR2 FQGNSA. This CDR3 reads CASSAAGVGTQYF. CDR3 coding DNA: TGTGCCAGCAGCGCAGCGGGGGTCGGGACCCAGTACTTC.

The CDR3 nucleotides are TGTGCCAGCAGTTTAGGGGGACACCTCAATCAGCCCCAGCATTTT. This gives the protein CASSLGGHLNQPQHF. The rearrangement joins TRBV27 to TRBJ1-5; D perhaps matches TRBD1 (6 bases). The V and J ends lost 2 bases and 3 bases respectively, with 11 bases between them. Germline V CDR1 and CDR2: MNHEY, SMNVEV (reference sequence). The CDR3 is made up of 15 amino acids.

The gene calls are TRBV9 and TRBJ1-6; no definite D call. The germline V gene encodes CDR1 SGDLS and CDR2 YYNGEE. V was trimmed by 0 bases and J by 9 bases, leaving 10 bases between them. CDR3 length: 14 amino acids. CDR3: CASSVGPEVSPLHF. CDR3 bases: TGTGCCAGCAGCGTAGGGCCAGAGGTTTCACCCCTCCACTTT.

The rearrangement uses TRBV5-6 and TRBJ1-1; possible D gene TRBD1, 6 bases. The V and J ends lost 3 bases and 6 bases respectively, with 18 bases between them. Germline V CDR1 and CDR2: SGHDT, YYEEEE. This CDR3 is 15 amino acids long. The CDR3 coding sequence is TGTGCCAGCAGCTCCCCGTGGGGGGGGCGGGCTGAAGCTTTCTTT. Its protein product is CASSSPWGGRAEAFF.

CDR3 DNA: TGTGCCAGCAGCCATCGGACTAGAAAAGAGACCCAGTACTTC. Encoded protein: CASSHRTRKETQYF. The chain joins TRBV6-6 to TRBJ2-5; 7 nucleotides match TRBD2. CDR3 length: 14 amino acids. CDR1 is MNHNY and CDR2 is SVGAGI in the germline V gene (reference sequence). V shed 6 bases and J 3 bases; nucleotides not matched to a gene: 7.

The chain is built from TRBV19 and TRBJ1-1; TRBD1 matches at 11 bases. The CDR3 contains 17 residues. V lost 7 bases, J lost 6 bases, and 16 bases stayed unmatched. Per germline, CDR1 LNHDA and CDR2 SQIVND (reference sequence). The CDR3 coding sequence is TGTGCCAGTAACGTAGGGGGAGGACAGGGGGCGACCTCTGAAGCTTTCTTT. Its protein is CASNVGGGQGATSEAFF.

This rearrangement joins TRBV27 to TRBJ2-2; 11 bases align to TRBD1. Germline V lookup: CDR1 MNHEY, CDR2 SMNVEV (reference sequence). The CDR3 length is 21 residues. V was pared by 5 bases and J by 3 bases, with 20 bases of the junction left unmatched. The CDR3 sequence: CASSPYLPGQGGSWYTGELFF. The CDR3 bases are TGTGCCAGCAGTCCATATCTTCCGGGACAGGGGGGGAGTTGGTACACCGGGGAGCTGTTTTTT.

The chain couples TRBV30 to TRBJ1-1; a weak D match, TRBD1 (6 bases). This CDR3 spans 17 amino acids. Germline assignment: CDR1 GTSNPN and CDR2 SVGIG (reference sequence). With 3 bases removed from V and 4 bases from J, the gap between germline ends came to 24 bases. The CDR3 is CAWSNTIQRGMGTEAFF. In DNA form, the CDR3 reads TGTGCCTGGAGCAATACCATCCAAAGGGGGATGGGCACTGAAGCTTTCTTT.

The gene calls are TRBV11-1 and TRBJ1-2, with D possibly being TRBD1 (6 bases). Germline values: CDR1 SGHAT, CDR2 FQDESV (reference sequence). The V end was cut by 4 bases, the J end by 6 bases, with 9 bases between. The CDR3 runs to 12 residues. The CDR3 sequence is CASSSQGNGYTF. In nucleotides, the CDR3 is TGTGCCAGCAGCTCACAGGGTAATGGCTACACCTTC.

The rearrangement links TRBV27 to TRBJ2-1, with 11 positions matching TRBD2. The J segment lost 8 bases and the V segment lost 0 bases, leaving 6 bases of the junction unmatched. CDR1 MNHEY and CDR2 SMNVEV come from the germline V gene (reference sequence). CDR3 length equals 16 residues. CDR3 loop: CASSLSEGTSGYEQFF. For the CDR3, the DNA is TGTGCCAGCAGTTTATCGGAAGGGACTAGCGGCTATGAGCAGTTCTTC.

The genes are TRBV7-2 and TRBJ2-3; D possibly corresponds to TRBD2 (5 bases). CDR1 is SGHTA and CDR2 is FQGNSA in the germline V gene. V gave up 4 bases and J gave up 2 bases, with 10 bases separating them. The length of the CDR3 is 14 residues. In DNA, the CDR3 is TGTGCCAGCAGCTCCGGACTTCACACAGATACGCAGTATTTT. It codes for CASSSGLHTDTQYF.

The J gene is TRBJ1-5, the V gene TRBV28; 7 nucleotides agree with TRBD1. The germline gives CDR1 MDHEN, CDR2 SYDVKM. The trim removed 9 bases at V and 7 bases at J, leaving 9 bases unmatched. The CDR3 contains 13 residues. The CDR3 reads CASSGGGIQPQHF. In nucleotides, the CDR3 is TGTGCCAGTTCGGGAGGGGGCATACAGCCCCAGCATTTT.

The rearrangement uses TRBV27 and TRBJ2-6; D call uncertain. The length of the CDR3 is 15 residues. The germline CDR1 and CDR2 sequences are MNHEY and SMNVEV (reference sequence). Trimming took off 6 bases at V and 0 bases at J, with 9 bases between the two ends. This CDR3 is CASRSPSSGANVLTF. The CDR3 bases are TGTGCCAGCAGGTCACCGAGCTCTGGGGCCAACGTCCTGACTTTC.

The table lists this clone with a count of one. This chain joins TRBV27 and TRBJ2-7; perhaps TRBD1 as D (5 bases). The germline gives CDR1 MNHEY, CDR2 SMNVEV (reference sequence). Trimming cost V 6 bases and J 2 bases, with 14 bases left between them. This CDR3 comprises 14 residues. CDR3 nucleotides: TGTGCCAGCAGGCAGGGAAGTGTTGCCTACGAGCAGTACTTC. This codes for CASRQGSVAYEQYF.

This clone was seen a single time. The rearrangement uses TRBV6-5 and TRBJ2-7; no reliable D call. The CDR3 runs to 14 residues. Trimming stripped 0 bases from V and 4 bases from J, with 10 bases between. CDR1 is MNHEY, CDR2 SVGAGI, per germline. The CDR3 DNA follows: TGTGCCAGCAGTTACTCGGGTCAGACTTACGAGCAGTACTTC. The encoded protein is CASSYSGQTYEQYF.

The genes are TRBV18 and TRBJ2-6; perhaps TRBD2 as D (6 bases). Germline-derived CDR1 and CDR2 are KGHSH and LQKENI. The V and J ends lost 4 bases and 0 bases respectively, with 7 bases between them. This CDR3 contains 15 residues. The CDR3 DNA follows: TGTGCCAGCTCACTGGGGGGCTCTGGGGCCAACGTCCTGACTTTC. Its translation is CASSLGGSGANVLTF. The whole variable domain, filled in from reference TRBV18 and TRBJ2-6, reads NAGVMQNPRHLVRRRGQEARLRCSPMKGHSHVYWYRQLPEEGLKFMVYLQKENIIDESGMPKERFSAEFPKEGPSILRIQQVVRGDSAAYFCASSLGGSGANVLTFGAGSRLTVL.

This chain joins TRBV7-3 and TRBJ2-1; maybe TRBD2 (6 bases). The CDR3 has 14 amino acids. V lost 2 bases to trimming and J lost 3 bases, with 8 bases between them. Germline values: CDR1 SGHTA, CDR2 FQGTGA. The CDR3 here is CASSLARDYNEQFF. The CDR3 DNA reads TGTGCCAGCAGCTTAGCGCGGGACTACAATGAGCAGTTCTTC.

The rearrangement links TRBV28 to TRBJ1-5, with D hard to call. Germline assignment: CDR1 MDHEN and CDR2 SYDVKM. This CDR3 spans 12 amino acids. V gave up 5 bases and J gave up 8 bases, with 10 bases separating them. The CDR3 protein is CASSPAREPQHF. The CDR3 DNA reads TGTGCCAGCAGTCCGGCGAGGGAGCCCCAGCATTTT.

The chain has TRBV19 and TRBJ1-1; D possibly corresponds to TRBD1 (6 bases). Germline V gene lookup returns CDR1 LNHDA and CDR2 SQIVND (reference sequence). V lost 3 bases to trimming and J lost 3 bases, with 11 bases between them. The CDR3 runs 14 residues. In DNA form, the CDR3 reads TGTGCCAGTAGTATGGGGGCGCGGGACACTGAAGCTTTCTTT. This sequence encodes CASSMGARDTEAFF.

The rearrangement joins TRBV4-1 to TRBJ2-3; a weak D match, TRBD2 (6 bases). The germline CDR1 and CDR2 sequences are MGHRA and YSYEKL. The CDR3 extends over 16 amino acids. V dropped 1 base and J dropped 5 bases, with 16 bases sitting between them. The DNA of the CDR3 is TGCGCCAGCAGCCAAGGAGGGGAGAGGGGAGGAGATACGCAGTATTTT. It is translated as CASSQGGERGGDTQYF.

The chain combines TRBV2 with TRBJ1-2; 8 nucleotides match TRBD1. In germline, CDR1 is SNHLY, CDR2 FYNNEI. V was pared by 7 bases and J by 1 base, with 5 bases of the junction left unmatched. The CDR3 sequence is 14 residues long. CDR3 in amino acids: CASTTGDLNYGYTF. As DNA, the CDR3 is TGTGCCAGCACGACAGGGGACCTTAACTATGGCTACACCTTC. Drawing the rest from reference TRBV2 and TRBJ1-2, the complete variable domain is EPEVTQTPSHQVTQMGQEVILRCVPISNHLYFYWYRQILGQKVEFLVSFYNNEISEKSEIFDDQFSVERPDGSNFTLKIRSTKLEDSAMYFCASTTGDLNYGYTFGSGTRLTVV.

The V call is TRBV5-6, the J call TRBJ1-5; TRBD1 aligns across 11 bases. V dropped 3 bases and J dropped 2; count of bases not matched to a gene: 4. CDR1 SGHDT and CDR2 YYEEEE come from the germline V gene. This CDR3 contains 16 residues. The DNA for the CDR3 is TGTGCCAGCAGCTGGACAGGGGGCATGGGCAATCAGCCCCAGCATTTT. Its protein product is CASSWTGGMGNQPQHF.

This clone was picked up one time. The gene calls are TRBV9 and TRBJ2-3; TRBD2 matches at 13 bases. This CDR3 spans 16 amino acids. Germline CDR1 and CDR2: SGDLS and YYNGEE. The V and J ends lost 3 bases and 7 bases, in that order; junction bases with no gene match: 8. Written as DNA, the CDR3 is TGTGCCAGCAGCGAATCGGGACTAGCGGGGATGAATACGCAGTATTTT. This gives the protein CASSESGLAGMNTQYF.